This T cell receptor (beta chain) was sequenced for a study of cytomegalovirus exposure and HLA in healthy donors (dated by TCRdb to 2016 to 2017). In the study overall: According to a later analysis, one platform produced both the roughly 130 validation repertoires and the approximately 670 repertoires of the first cohort. The study combined high-throughput TCR immunosequencing, statistical association of individual TCRs with disease status, and machine learning to predict cytomegalovirus infection status. The aim of the study was to test whether cataloging public T cell receptors could identify signatures of past pathogen exposure. In addition to the first cohort of roughly 700 subjects, a separate validation cohort of approximately 130 different subjects was used.

Donors formed part of the validation cohort, which comprised 120 subjects and was distinct from the first cohort of under 850 subjects. Library preparation employed the immunoSEQ multiplex PCR assay. The original pipeline was this. To diagnose cytomegalovirus status from the catalog of TCR beta chain sequences, a statistical classification framework was built. TCRdb took this table from immuneACCESS and kept in-frame rearrangements with V and J called. Such tables lack part of the clones; where checked against another copy, unresolved V genes explain under half of the gap, and the rest is unexplained. V, J and clone size reflect that table, while D and trimming were determined from the DNA. Within this sample are tens of thousands of clones, with around 97% of them counted one time only. Of the sample, around 2.2% falls within the top ten clones. On this clone itself: This receptor's antigen is unknown. No much larger clone is present one base from it, and per-base qualities are unavailable.

What the study reported, not specific to this receptor: It was suggested by the authors that the approach could potentially be generalized to other disease states and immunological phenotypes. All 120 or so repertoires were used to score co-occurrence in the validation cohort in a later analysis, because that analysis had no HLA typing for the cohort. A few of the identified cytomegalovirus-associated TCR beta chains were confirmed in vitro to be specific for cytomegalovirus antigens. The classifier was reported to diagnose cytomegalovirus status with high specificity and sensitivity in both the original and validation cohorts. Of the cluster scores, around 95% were above 0 in a later analysis, which found that TCRs clustered in the first cohort also tended to co-occur in the approximately 120 validation repertoires. While some public TCRs were present in many individuals, most TCR sequences turned up only very rarely across donors. The study gave a list of under 200 TCR beta chains associated with cytomegalovirus.

Relative to germline, V is 6 bases shorter and J is 4 bases shorter, with 13 bases between their ends. CDR1 SGHDN and CDR2 FVKESK are derived from the germline V gene. From the cysteine up to the phenylalanine, the CDR3 has a length of 13 residues. Only the CDR3 region is kept as DNA, spanning 39 bases read in frame from base 1. This TCR came from a man between 18 and 29 years old in good health and CMV-seronegative. The sequence links TRBV14 to TRBJ2-7; the D gene is perhaps TRBD1, from 6 matching bases. Input material: PBMCs. The sequence in DNA is TGTGCCAGCAGTGAACAGGGAAAGTACGAGCAGTACTTC. It translates to CASSEQGKYEQYF.